This TCR beta chain stems from a study of human T cells and chemical hapten exposure. Study background: On about 2 cm by about 2 cm of upper inner arm skin, sensitization was performed with 2% DPC.

In this sample, this clonotype turned up a few times. TCRdb independently ran MiXCR on the RACE reads; one entry per CDR3 protein. The table shows 69,000 or so distinct CDR3 sequences, with 10% occurring only once. The sample's time point: patch test 2, 6 weeks after DPC sensitization. Treatment reported: therapeutic diphenylcyclopropenone sensitization with weekly scalp DPC. Germline V gene sequence: CDR1 MNHNY, CDR2 SVGAGI (reference sequence). With 5 bases clipped from V and 8 bases from J, the junction kept 13 bases outside the gene matches. This CDR3 spans 15 amino acids. The sequence came from a woman aged 45-60 years with alopecia areata. Some clones in this sample may be carry-over from other donors' samples. This sample comprised whole blood, obtained in connection with sensitization to the hapten diphenylcyclopropenone (DPC). The chain combines TRBV6-6 with TRBJ1-2; 8 bases match TRBD1. CDR3 amino acids: CASSAGTGHRGGYTF. The CDR3 coding sequence is TGTGCCAGCAGTGCCGGGACAGGACACAGGGGGGGCTACACCTTC.